These 6 T cell receptor beta chains share one sample of origin, sequenced in a study of blood T cell repertoires in COVID-19 (dated by TCRdb to the early 2020s). Library construction relied on the immunoSEQ multiplex PCR assay. Entries here come from immuneACCESS through TCRdb and include only in-frame sequences with V and J called. Some clones fail to appear in such tables; in the studies checked, an unresolved V gene covers under half of the shortfall, and the cause of the remainder is unknown. The sample includes around 130,000 clones, with over 80% observed a single time. The ten largest clones represent over 15% of the sample. The specimen was PBMCs or T cells enriched from blood (not recorded which). These receptors all stem from a young man who had recovered from COVID-19.

The V gene is TRBV2, the J gene TRBJ1-6; D not certain. The germline V and J ends were trimmed by 2 bases and 7 bases, with 9 bases remaining between them. The CDR3 is 14 residues long. Germline values: CDR1 SNHLY, CDR2 FYNNEI. CDR3 sequence reads: CASSEIRGNSPLHF. In DNA form, the CDR3 reads TGTGCCAGCAGTGAAATCCGAGGGAATTCACCCCTCCACTTT.

The chain joins TRBV2 to TRBJ1-6, with D possibly being TRBD1 (5 bases). Between the trimmed V and J ends, which lost 7 bases and 8 bases, there was a span of 15 bases. Germline assignment: CDR1 SNHLY and CDR2 FYNNEI. The CDR3 length is 14 residues. CDR3: CASNSEGLDSPLHF. In DNA, the CDR3 is TGTGCCAGCAATTCGGAGGGGCTGGATTCACCCCTCCACTTT.

The chain couples TRBV5-5 to TRBJ1-5; D call uncertain. The CDR3 length is 15 residues. CDR1 is SGHKS, CDR2 YYEKEE, per germline (reference sequence). V was pared by 2 bases and J by 2 bases, with 11 bases between. The DNA for the CDR3 is TGTGCCAGCAGCTTCGGGTCCGCTGGCAATCAGCCCCAGCATTTT. Its protein is CASSFGSAGNQPQHF.

This clone has more than one count but fewer than ten. The rearrangement uses TRBV7-9 and TRBJ1-1; D remains ambiguous. Germline V CDR1 and CDR2: SEHNR, FQNEAQ (reference sequence). V lost 1 base and J lost 4, with 13 bases in between. The CDR3 contains 15 residues. DNA for the CDR3: TGTGCCAGCAGCTTAGATGCAGGCTACCGCACTGAAGCTTTCTTT. Its protein is CASSLDAGYRTEAFF. The full variable domain, completed using reference TRBV7-9 and TRBJ1-1, is DTGVSQNPRHKITKRGQNVTFRCDPISEHNRLYWYRQTLGQGPEFLTYFQNEAQLEKSRLLSDRFSAERPKGSFSTLEIQRTEQGDSAMYLCASSLDAGYRTEAFFGQGTRLTVV.

This clone was found a few times. The chain combines TRBV2 with TRBJ1-1; 7 bases align to TRBD1. Germline V CDR1 and CDR2: SNHLY, FYNNEI. The V and J ends lost 7 bases and 0 bases, in that order; junction bases with no gene match: 5. The CDR3 has 14 residues. CDR3 coding DNA: TGTGCCAGCAAAGGGGACAGCTTGAACACTGAAGCTTTCTTT. This sequence encodes CASKGDSLNTEAFF.

The J gene is TRBJ2-7, the V gene TRBV3-1 (or the pseudogene TRBV3-2), with 9 bases matching TRBD1. Germline values: CDR1 LGHDT, CDR2 YNNKEL (reference sequence). The CDR3 covers 17 residues. Trimming at V came to 1 base and at J to 6 bases, leaving 13 bases not matched to a gene. CDR3 sequence reads: CASSQGLLRDRAIEQYF. The CDR3 bases are TGTGCCAGCAGCCAAGGTCTCTTGCGGGACAGGGCGATCGAGCAGTACTTC.